This T cell receptor beta chain came from a study of blood T cell repertoires in COVID-19. As for the study in general: Samples representing acute and convalescent COVID-19 were sourced from the United States, Italy and Spain. From T cells, B-cell-depleted T cells, or PBMCs came the material, which was cDNA or gDNA.

V lost 4 bases to trimming and J lost 6 bases; unmatched junction nucleotides: 10. The CDR3 sequence is 16 residues long. Per germline, CDR1 SGHNT and CDR2 YYREEE (reference sequence). Methods used by the authors: The authors estimated nucleated cell counts from reference gene primer amplification. Clones were sequenced by immunoSEQ multiplex PCR, and TCRdb holds only the in-frame ones, with some missing. The V and J calls and the clone size are those of that table, but D and trimming were determined from the DNA. The sample has more than 95,000 clones, more than 65% seen once. Sequenced input: peripheral blood. This clonotype was obtained from a woman in her seventies with acute or convalescent COVID-19. This chain connects TRBV5-4 to TRBJ1-6; 7 nucleotides align to TRBD1. DNA for the CDR3: TGTGCCAGCAGCCGGGGACAGCGCGAGCCTAATTCACCCCTCCACTTT. Its translation: CASSRGQREPNSPLHF.